The 5 T cell receptor beta chains reported below all come from one sample, sequenced in a study of PD-L1 blockade in urothelial cancer (dated by TCRdb to about 2017). The time point tag for this specimen amounts to: pretreatment peripheral blood. Receptor libraries were prepared by the immunoSEQ multiplex PCR assay. TCRdb's version of the immuneACCESS table is confined to in-frame rearrangements and falls short of the full clone set. An unresolved V gene accounts for under half of the shortfall where checked; the remainder is of unknown origin. The sample profile shows about 47,000 clones; 80% to 85% of them were found once. Approximately 1.9% of the sample goes to the ten largest clones. This material consisted of PBMCs, taken around atezolizumab (anti-PD-L1) treatment. These receptors came from a man over 45 with urothelial cancer.

This clone was detected once. The chain recombines TRBV7-9 with TRBJ2-7, with 9 nucleotides matching TRBD2. V dropped 8 bases and J dropped 1; count of bases not matched to a gene: 3. Germline CDR1 and CDR2: SEHNR and FQNEAQ (reference sequence). CDR3 length: 13 amino acids. Written as DNA, the CDR3 is TGTGCCAGCGGCGGGAGGGCTTCCTACGAGCAGTACTTC. Amino acid sequence: CASGGRASYEQYF.

The table lists this clone with a count of one. V gene TRBV9 combines with J gene TRBJ2-1; 9 bases fit TRBD2. V was pared by 0 bases and J by 9 bases, with 13 bases of the junction left unmatched. The germline CDR1 and CDR2 sequences are SGDLS and YYNGEE. CDR3 length equals 17 residues. DNA for the CDR3: TGTGCCAGCAGCGTAGTTCCGGGACTAGCATCCCAGGGTGAGCAGTTCTTC. It specifies CASSVVPGLASQGEQFF.

This clone appeared once. The rearrangement uses TRBV6-5 and TRBJ2-3, with D tentatively TRBD1 (5 bases). The length of the CDR3 is 15 residues. V gave up 6 bases and J gave up 3 bases, with 16 bases separating them. From germline, CDR1 is MNHEY and CDR2 SVGAGI. CDR3 nucleotides: TGTGCCAGCAGCTTACGGGCAGGGTCAACAGATACGCAGTATTTT. This gives the protein CASSLRAGSTDTQYF.

This chain links TRBV5-4 with TRBJ2-2, with TRBD1 matching over 8 bases. CDR1 is SGHNT and CDR2 is YYREEE in the germline V gene (reference sequence). The CDR3 has 16 residues. The junction had 5 bases not matched to a gene; V was cut back by 0 bases and J by 4 bases. The CDR3 nucleotides read TGTGCCAGCAGCTTGGGGCAGGGGGCCGGCACCGGGGAGCTGTTTTTT. It is translated as CASSLGQGAGTGELFF.

The V and J genes are TRBV11-2 and TRBJ1-1; no clear D gene. Germline CDR1 reads SGHAT; CDR2 reads FQNNGV. Trimming left V 8 bases short and J 4 bases short, with 11 bases between. This CDR3 spans 12 amino acids. As DNA, the CDR3 is TGTGCCAGCCGGTGGTCGGGCACTGAAGCTTTCTTT. Residues: CASRWSGTEAFF. The full variable domain, completed using reference TRBV11-2 and TRBJ1-1, is EAGVAQSPRYKIIEKRQSVAFWCNPISGHATLYWYQQILGQGPKLLIQFQNNGVVDDSQLPKDRFSAERLKGVDSTLKIQPAKLEDSAVYLCASRWSGTEAFFGQGTRLTVV.